This passage covers 29 T cell receptor beta chains from one sample sequenced in a study of human versus mouse CDR3 diversity and MHC coevolution. The protocol was immunoSEQ multiplex PCR, while the TCRdb copy is restricted to in-frame clones and leaves out a portion. The sample holds about 81,000 clones, just under 95% seen once. The sample was naive CD4+ T cells from blood. Subset reported: CD45RO-negative CD62L-positive naive CD4 T cells. Receptor source: a person aged 25 to 75 in good health.

This chain uses TRBV5-1 with TRBJ1-3, with 7 positions matching TRBD1. The CDR3 is 16 residues long. The junction had 7 bases not matched to a gene; V was cut back by 4 bases and J by 0 bases. Germline V gene lookup returns CDR1 SGHRS and CDR2 YFSETQ. CDR3 sequence reads: CASSPTGSYSGNTIYF. In DNA, the CDR3 is TGCGCCAGCAGCCCGACAGGGTCCTACTCTGGAAACACCATATATTTT.

This sequence joins TRBV7-9 and TRBJ2-3; TRBD1 matches at 8 bases. Trimming cost V 4 bases and J 3 bases; bases outside gene matches: 3. CDR1 and CDR2 (germline): SEHNR, FQNEAQ (reference sequence). This CDR3 is 14 amino acids long. Here the CDR3 reads CASSWTGSTDTQYF. The CDR3 nucleotides read TGTGCCAGCAGCTGGACAGGGAGTACAGATACGCAGTATTTT.

V gene TRBV2 combines with J gene TRBJ1-6; D gene ambiguous. CDR3 length equals 15 residues. The ends were cut back, 3 bases at V and 1 base at J, with 7 bases in the middle. Germline lookup yields CDR1 SNHLY and CDR2 FYNNEI. The CDR3 nucleotides are TGTGCCAGCAGTGATCGGGGTTCCTATAATTCACCCCTCCACTTT. Amino acid sequence: CASSDRGSYNSPLHF.

The chain has TRBV9 and TRBJ1-1; D is perhaps TRBD1 (6 bases). There are 16 residues in the CDR3. CDR1 and CDR2 (germline): SGDLS, YYNGEE. Trimming left V 0 bases short and J 2 bases short, with 14 bases between. Here the CDR3 reads CASSVGGGGQNTEAFF. CDR3 DNA sequence: TGTGCCAGCAGCGTAGGAGGGGGGGGGCAAAACACTGAAGCTTTCTTT. Full variable domain (remainder filled in from reference TRBV9 and TRBJ1-1): DSGVTQTPKHLITATGQRVTLRCSPRSGDLSVYWYQQSLDQGLQFLIQYYNGEERAKGNILERFSAQQFPDLHSELNLSSLELGDSALYFCASSVGGGGQNTEAFFGQGTRLTVV.

The chain joins TRBV19 to TRBJ1-2; D uncertain. The CDR3 loop spans 14 amino acids. V was pared by 2 bases and J by 4 bases, with 11 bases between. Germline-derived CDR1 and CDR2 are LNHDA and SQIVND (reference sequence). The CDR3 protein is CASSIIGHIYGYTF. The CDR3 DNA is TGTGCCAGTAGTATAATTGGCCACATCTATGGCTACACCTTC. The full variable domain, in which reference TRBV19 and TRBJ1-2 provide the parts outside the CDR3, is DGGITQSPKYLFRKEGQNVTLSCEQNLNHDAMYWYRQDPGQGLRLIYYSQIVNDFQKGDIAEGYSVSREKKESFPLTVTSAQKNPTAFYLCASSIIGHIYGYTFGSGTRLTVV.

This CDR3 is CASSSGPARSTF. In DNA form, the CDR3 reads TGTGCCAGTAGTAGCGGGCCAGCGCGTTCCACCTTC. The chain uses TRBV19 and TRBJ1-2; D is uncertain. Germline V gives CDR1 LNHDA, CDR2 SQIVND (reference sequence). This CDR3 has 12 amino acids. Trimming pared 4 bases from V and 13 bases from J, leaving 16 bases between.

V is TRBV28 and J is TRBJ1-5; no clear D. V lost 2 bases and J lost 9, with 17 bases in between. CDR1 and CDR2 (germline): MDHEN, SYDVKM. The CDR3 runs to 15 residues. In DNA form, the CDR3 reads TGTGCCAGCAGTTTAGCCGTGGGCGGGCCTCGGCCCCAGCATTTT. This sequence encodes CASSLAVGGPRPQHF.

The chain carries TRBV28 and TRBJ2-1; D ambiguous. In germline, CDR1 is MDHEN, CDR2 SYDVKM. The V end was cut by 7 bases, the J end by 3 bases, with 10 bases between. This CDR3 comprises 13 residues. CDR3 in amino acids: CASIPGIYNEQFF. The DNA of the CDR3 is TGTGCCAGCATCCCAGGAATCTACAATGAGCAGTTCTTC. Drawing the rest from reference TRBV28 and TRBJ2-1, the complete variable domain is DVKVTQSSRYLVKRTGEKVFLECVQDMDHENMFWYRQDPGLGLRLIYFSYDVKMKEKGDIPEGYSVSREKKERFSLILESASTNQTSMYLCASIPGIYNEQFFGPGTRLTVL.

V is TRBV19 and J is TRBJ1-5; possibly TRBD1 for D (5 bases). CDR1 is LNHDA, CDR2 SQIVND, per germline (reference sequence). The CDR3 runs 17 residues. Trimming took 0 bases from V and 3 from J, leaving 15 bases between them. The CDR3 DNA reads TGTGCCAGTAGTATAGATCAGGGCACCAACCTCAATCAGCCCCAGCATTTT. This sequence encodes CASSIDQGTNLNQPQHF.

This chain links TRBV7-3 with TRBJ2-1, with D possibly matching TRBD2 (5 bases). The CDR3 has 13 amino acids. Germline-derived CDR1 and CDR2 are SGHTA and FQGTGA. V shed 8 bases and J shed 2 bases, with 10 bases lying between them. CDR3 bases: TGTGCCAGCGCACCGGGGACCTACAATGAGCAGTTCTTC. This sequence encodes CASAPGTYNEQFF.

V usage is TRBV11-3 and J usage is TRBJ2-7; 11 nucleotides agree with TRBD2. With V trimmed by 2 bases and J by 3 bases, 3 bases remained unmatched. This CDR3 spans 15 amino acids. The germline CDR1 and CDR2 sequences are SGHNT and YENEEA. The CDR3 protein is CASSLRLAGIYEQYF. The CDR3 bases are TGTGCCAGCAGCTTACGACTAGCGGGAATCTACGAGCAGTACTTC. The entire variable domain, with the rest obtained from reference TRBV11-3 and TRBJ2-7, is as follows: EAGVVQSPRYKIIEKKQPVAFWCNPISGHNTLYWYLQNLGQGPELLIRYENEEAVDDSQLPKDRFSAERLKGVDSTLKIQPAELGDSAVYLCASSLRLAGIYEQYFGPGTRLTVT.

This rearrangement joins TRBV18 to TRBJ2-2; 10 bases agree with TRBD2. The ends lost 6 bases at V and 5 bases at J; junction bases unmatched: 6. The CDR3 loop spans 15 amino acids. Germline V gene data show CDR1 as KGHSH and CDR2 as LQKENI. CDR3 protein: CASSPGLARTGELFF. As DNA, the CDR3 is TGTGCCAGCTCGCCGGGACTAGCGAGAACCGGGGAGCTGTTTTTT. Drawing the rest from reference TRBV18 and TRBJ2-2, the complete variable domain is NAGVMQNPRHLVRRRGQEARLRCSPMKGHSHVYWYRQLPEEGLKFMVYLQKENIIDESGMPKERFSAEFPKEGPSILRIQQVVRGDSAAYFCASSPGLARTGELFFGEGSRLTVL.

Details on this clone: The sample has other DNA sequences that encode this CDR3 too. The chain couples TRBV19 to TRBJ1-2, with TRBD1 matching over 8 bases. CDR1 and CDR2 (germline): LNHDA, SQIVND (reference sequence). Trimming took 5 bases from V and 8 from J; bases not matched to a gene: 4. The CDR3 runs 12 residues. CDR3 DNA sequence: TGTGCCAGTAGTCAGGGGGCTGGAGGCTACACCTTC. It yields the protein CASSQGAGGYTF.

In this sample, this clone turned up a few times. The CDR3, as DNA: TGTGCCAGCAGTTGGGGGGACAGGGGGTCTGGCTACACCTTC. It is translated as CASSWGDRGSGYTF. The chain has TRBV27 and TRBJ1-2; TRBD1 matches 11 bases. CDR3 length: 14 amino acids. The V gene end was trimmed by 4 bases and the J gene end by 7 bases; junction bases not matched to a gene: 5. Germline V gene sequence: CDR1 MNHEY, CDR2 SMNVEV (reference sequence).

The chain joins TRBV28 to TRBJ2-7; possibly TRBD2 for D (7 bases). Trimming pared 7 bases from V and 6 bases from J, leaving 22 bases between. CDR3 length equals 15 residues. CDR1 and CDR2 from the germline V gene are MDHEN and SYDVKM. The CDR3 DNA reads TGTGCCAGCATCCCCTCGGGGGGCGGGAGTATCGAGCAGTACTTC. Amino acid sequence: CASIPSGGGSIEQYF.

This clone is a singleton in its sample. The gene calls are TRBV7-2 and TRBJ2-5; TRBD2 is a possible D gene (6 bases). This CDR3 contains 16 residues. V shed 4 bases and J shed 5 bases, with 20 bases lying between them. Germline CDR1 is SGHTA and CDR2 is FQGNSA. CDR3 DNA: TGTGCCAGCAGCTACCACGGGCAGGGTGGGGGGGAGACCCAGTACTTC. This gives the protein CASSYHGQGGGETQYF.

The chain recombines TRBV7-2 with TRBJ1-5, with 8 bases that match TRBD1. The V and J ends lost 4 bases and 5 bases, in that order; junction bases with no gene match: 4. In germline, CDR1 is SGHTA, CDR2 FQGNSA. CDR3 length equals 14 residues. CDR3 coding DNA: TGTGCCAGCAGCTCGGACAGGGTCTATCAGCCCCAGCATTTT. This codes for CASSSDRVYQPQHF. The entire variable domain, with the rest obtained from reference TRBV7-2 and TRBJ1-5, is as follows: GAGVSQSPSNKVTEKGKDVELRCDPISGHTALYWYRQSLGQGLEFLIYFQGNSAPDKSGLPSDRFSAERTGGSVSTLTIQRTQQEDSAVYLCASSSDRVYQPQHFGDGTRLSIL.

Only one count was recorded for this clone. This specimen includes other DNA sequences encoding the same CDR3. The V and J genes are TRBV7-2 and TRBJ2-7, with D tentatively TRBD1 (6 bases). V was trimmed by 4 bases and J by 2 bases, leaving 9 bases between them. Germline CDR1 is SGHTA and CDR2 is FQGNSA. The length of the CDR3 is 13 residues. The CDR3 region is CASSSRGPYEQYF. DNA of the CDR3: TGTGCCAGCAGCTCCAGGGGCCCCTACGAGCAGTACTTC. Based on the CDR3 plus reference TRBV7-2 and TRBJ2-7, the full variable domain is GAGVSQSPSNKVTEKGKDVELRCDPISGHTALYWYRQSLGQGLEFLIYFQGNSAPDKSGLPSDRFSAERTGGSVSTLTIQRTQQEDSAVYLCASSSRGPYEQYFGPGTRLTVT.

The V gene is TRBV5-1, the J gene TRBJ2-7, with no clear D. CDR3 size: 13 residues. The germline V gene has CDR1 SGHRS and CDR2 YFSETQ. Trimming took 4 bases from V and 5 from J, leaving 13 bases between them. The CDR3 bases are TGCGCCAGCAGCCTCTCTCTTCGGGACGAGCAGTACTTC. This encodes CASSLSLRDEQYF. The variable domain in full, completed from reference TRBV5-1 and TRBJ2-7, reads KAGVTQTPRYLIKTRGQQVTLSCSPISGHRSVSWYQQTPGQGLQFLFEYFSETQRNKGNFPGRFSGRQFSNSRSEMNVSTLELGDSALYLCASSLSLRDEQYFGPGTRLTVT.

The chain combines TRBV5-1 with TRBJ1-1; possibly TRBD1 for D (6 bases). The CDR3 is 14 amino acids. CDR1 is SGHRS, CDR2 YFSETQ, per germline. Trimming cost V 4 bases and J 0 bases, with 10 bases left between them. Here the CDR3 reads CASSTDSLNTEAFF. Written as DNA, the CDR3 is TGCGCCAGCAGCACGGACAGTCTGAACACTGAAGCTTTCTTT.

V usage is TRBV4-2 and J usage is TRBJ1-3; no clear D gene. The germline V gene has CDR1 LGHNA and CDR2 YNFKEQ. The CDR3 is 15 residues long. The germline V and J ends were trimmed by 0 bases and 1 base, with 7 bases remaining between them. The DNA of the CDR3 is TGTGCCAGCAGCCAAGATTCAGTTTCTGGAAACACCATATATTTT. Translating it yields CASSQDSVSGNTIYF.

The CDR3, as DNA: TGTGCCAGCAGCGTAAGGGGGCCAGAGACCCAGTACTTC. Amino acids: CASSVRGPETQYF. The J gene is TRBJ2-5, the V gene TRBV9; 7 bases map to TRBD1. This CDR3 is built from 13 residues. V was clipped by 1 base and J by 4 bases; unmatched bases: 1. Germline-derived CDR1 and CDR2 are SGDLS and YYNGEE.

The V gene is TRBV6-1, the J gene TRBJ2-5; perhaps TRBD1 as D (5 bases). V was shortened by 2 bases and J by 7 bases, with 17 bases between the two germline ends. The CDR3 loop spans 15 amino acids. The germline V gene has CDR1 MNHNS and CDR2 SASEGT. CDR3 amino acids: CASSETTVGPGTQYF. The CDR3, as DNA: TGTGCCAGCAGTGAAACGACAGTCGGACCGGGGACCCAGTACTTC.

The chain carries TRBV11-2 and TRBJ2-7, with 11 nucleotides matching TRBD2. Per germline, CDR1 SGHAT and CDR2 FQNNGV. The CDR3 has 16 amino acids. Trimming took 7 bases from V and 2 from J; bases not matched to a gene: 10. CDR3 sequence: CASIPSNSGRAYEQYF. The CDR3 DNA is TGTGCCAGCATCCCCAGCAATAGCGGGAGGGCCTACGAGCAGTACTTC.

The chain uses TRBV7-8 and TRBJ2-1; possibly TRBD2 for D (5 bases). The CDR3 consists of 16 residues. V was trimmed by 5 bases and J by 9 bases, leaving 23 bases between them. CDR1 and CDR2 (germline): SGHVS, FQNEAQ. In DNA form, the CDR3 reads TGTGCCAGCAGCCCACCCCGGGGTTCTGTTACGCGTGAGCAGTTCTTC. Translated: CASSPPRGSVTREQFF.

The V call is TRBV4-2, the J call TRBJ2-1; D possibly corresponds to TRBD2 (6 bases). V gave up 2 bases and J gave up 0 bases, with 8 bases separating them. Looked up from germline, CDR1 is LGHNA and CDR2 is YNFKEQ. The CDR3 sequence is 15 residues long. DNA for the CDR3: TGTGCCAGCAGCCAACAGACTAGCTCCTACAATGAGCAGTTCTTC. Encoded protein: CASSQQTSSYNEQFF.

The chain employs TRBV29-1 and TRBJ2-7; D uncertain. The CDR3 sequence is 11 residues long. Trimming pared 7 bases from V and 2 bases from J, leaving 9 bases between. Germline V gene sequence: CDR1 SQVTM, CDR2 ANQGSEA. DNA of the CDR3: TGCAGCGCCGCGGCGGCCTACGAGCAGTACTTC. This encodes CSAAAAYEQYF.

The CDR3 DNA sequence: TGTGCCAGCAGCTCAACAGGGGTTTTAGAGACCCAGTACTTC. Its translation: CASSSTGVLETQYF. The gene calls are TRBV7-2 and TRBJ2-5, with TRBD1 matching over 7 bases. Germline-derived CDR1 and CDR2 are SGHTA and FQGNSA. The J segment lost 4 bases and the V segment lost 4 bases, leaving 6 bases of the junction unmatched. The CDR3 runs 14 residues.

This rearrangement joins TRBV21-1 to TRBJ1-2; whether TRBD1, the table's D call, matches the DNA was not checked. TRBV21-1 is labeled a pseudogene. The CDR3 has 14 residues. This CDR3 reads CASSKGAQGFGYTF. Written as DNA, the CDR3 is TGTGCCAGCAGCAAAGGGGCACAGGGATTTGGCTACACCTTC.